Described below is a single T cell receptor beta chain sequence and its context. Sequencing was performed with immunoSEQ multiplex PCR; in TCRdb, only in-frame clones are kept and a portion is missing. The table lists 9,500 to 15,000 clones, about 67% of them singletons. This sample was included in a study of tumor-infiltrating lymphocytes in localized non-small cell lung cancer. The CDR3 is 15 amino acids. The germline gives CDR1 SGHRS, CDR2 YFSETQ. After removal of 4 bases from V and 1 base from J, the junction contained 7 bases not matched to a gene. This TCR derives from a human donor with non-small cell lung cancer. The rearrangement links TRBV5-1 to TRBJ1-1; 7 bases map to TRBD1. Source material: uninvolved lung tissue not adjacent to the tumor. The CDR3 reads CASSTQTGQNTEAFF. Written as DNA, the CDR3 is TGCGCCAGCAGCACCCAGACAGGGCAGAACACTGAAGCTTTCTTT. Full variable domain (rest looked up from reference TRBV5-1 and TRBJ1-1): KAGVTQTPRYLIKTRGQQVTLSCSPISGHRSVSWYQQTPGQGLQFLFEYFSETQRNKGNFPGRFSGRQFSNSRSEMNVSTLELGDSALYLCASSTQTGQNTEAFFGQGTRLTVV.